The entry below gives a single TCR beta chain sequence along with its context. This record comes from a study of T cell changes during pregnancy in multiple sclerosis. V dropped 7 bases and J dropped 3; count of bases not matched to a gene: 6. Germline V CDR1 and CDR2: MNHEY, SVGAGI. This CDR3 is 14 amino acids long. Libraries were prepared by immunoSEQ multiplex PCR; TCRdb keeps only in-frame clonotypes and omits some of them. The sample has over 40,000 clones, roughly nine tenths seen once; the top ten hold 1.2%. The chain recombines TRBV6-5 with TRBJ2-1; TRBD1 agrees at 7 bases. The sequenced sample was CD4+ T cells from peripheral blood mononuclear cells, obtained in the second trimester of pregnancy. The TCR comes from a female donor with multiple sclerosis, enrolled in a pregnancy study. The CDR3 here is CASTRQGFYNEQFF. The CDR3 DNA follows: TGTGCCAGCACTAGACAGGGATTCTACAATGAGCAGTTCTTC.